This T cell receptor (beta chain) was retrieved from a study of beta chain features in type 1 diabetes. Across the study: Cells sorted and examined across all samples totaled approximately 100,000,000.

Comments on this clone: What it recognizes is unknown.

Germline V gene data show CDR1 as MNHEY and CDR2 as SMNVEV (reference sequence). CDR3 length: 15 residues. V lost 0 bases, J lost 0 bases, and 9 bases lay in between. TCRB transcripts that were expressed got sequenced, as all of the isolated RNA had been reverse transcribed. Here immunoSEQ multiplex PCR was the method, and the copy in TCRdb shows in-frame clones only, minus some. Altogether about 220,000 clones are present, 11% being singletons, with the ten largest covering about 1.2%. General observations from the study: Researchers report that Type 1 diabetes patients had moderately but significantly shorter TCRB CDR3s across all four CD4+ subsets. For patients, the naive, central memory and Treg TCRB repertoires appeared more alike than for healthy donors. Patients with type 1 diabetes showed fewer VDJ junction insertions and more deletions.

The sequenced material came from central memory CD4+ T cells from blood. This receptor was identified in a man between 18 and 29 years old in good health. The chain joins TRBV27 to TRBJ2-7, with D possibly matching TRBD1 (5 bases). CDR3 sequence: CASSLSGASSYEQYF. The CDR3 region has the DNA TGTGCCAGCAGTTTATCAGGGGCCAGCTCCTACGAGCAGTACTTC.